What follows are 7 T cell receptor beta chains derived from one specimen sequenced in a study of response to subunit inactivated influenza vaccine. TCRdb used MiXCR to reprocess the RT-PCR reads, holding one entry per CDR3 protein. Of approximately 730,000 distinct CDR3 sequences listed, approximately 15% are singletons. The sequenced sample was PBMCs from blood, obtained less than 15 days before vaccination. Every receptor here comes from a man aged 45-60 years who received an inactivated influenza vaccine.

This clonotype was observed a few times. V and J are TRBV5-1 and TRBJ2-7; tentatively, D is TRBD1 or TRBD2 (5 bases each). The V and J ends lost 5 bases and 0 bases respectively, with 15 bases between them. The CDR3 contains 15 residues. The germline V gene encodes CDR1 SGHRS and CDR2 YFSETQ. The CDR3 region is CASRPRDLSSYEQYF. The CDR3 DNA reads TGCGCCAGCAGACCCCGGGACCTAAGCTCCTACGAGCAGTACTTC. The full variable domain, rest sourced from reference TRBV5-1 and TRBJ2-7, is KAGVTQTPRYLIKTRGQQVTLSCSPISGHRSVSWYQQTPGQGLQFLFEYFSETQRNKGNFPGRFSGRQFSNSRSEMNVSTLELGDSALYLCASRPRDLSSYEQYFGPGTRLTVT.

This chain connects TRBV20-1 to TRBJ1-2; possibly TRBD1 for D (6 bases). CDR1 and CDR2 from the germline V gene are DFQATT and SNEGSKA (reference sequence). The CDR3 runs to 12 residues. Trimming took off 3 bases at V and 2 bases at J, with 7 bases between the two ends. CDR3 sequence reads: CSARGHNYGYTF. CDR3 bases: TGCAGTGCTAGGGGACACAACTATGGCTACACCTTC.

The genes are TRBV29-1 and TRBJ2-5, with 8 bases lining up with TRBD2. Looked up from germline, CDR1 is SQVTM and CDR2 is ANQGSEA. The CDR3 loop spans 15 amino acids. V lost 0 bases to trimming and J lost 4 bases; unmatched junction nucleotides: 7. For the CDR3, the DNA is TGCAGCGTTGAAGATCTCCCGGGAGGGTTAGAGACCCAGTACTTC. This encodes CSVEDLPGGLETQYF.

This clonotype was seen at least ten times. J is TRBJ1-2 and V is TRBV7-9; tentatively, D is TRBD1 (5 bases). The CDR3 length is 13 residues. Trimming took off 5 bases at V and 2 bases at J, with 9 bases between the two ends. Germline V gene lookup returns CDR1 SEHNR and CDR2 FQNEAQ (reference sequence). CDR3 loop: CASSNRQNYGYTF. CDR3 in DNA: TGTGCCAGCAGCAACCGACAGAACTATGGCTACACCTTC. Based on the CDR3 plus reference TRBV7-9 and TRBJ1-2, the full variable domain is DTGVSQNPRHKITKRGQNVTFRCDPISEHNRLYWYRQTLGQGPEFLTYFQNEAQLEKSRLLSDRFSAERPKGSFSTLEIQRTEQGDSAMYLCASSNRQNYGYTFGSGTRLTVV.

The gene calls are TRBV2 and TRBJ1-1; D may be TRBD1 (6 bases). This CDR3 spans 14 amino acids. The germline V gene has CDR1 SNHLY and CDR2 FYNNEI. Deletions cut 3 bases from V and 3 bases from J, with 11 bases between. The CDR3 sequence: CASSEGGAYTEAFF. In DNA form, the CDR3 reads TGTGCCAGCAGTGAGGGGGGCGCGTACACTGAAGCTTTCTTT.

This clonotype was seen only a few times. The chain joins TRBV20-1 to TRBJ1-1, with 7 nucleotides matching TRBD1. V was pared by 7 bases and J by 0 bases, with 8 bases of the junction left unmatched. Germline V gene sequence: CDR1 DFQATT, CDR2 SNEGSKA (reference sequence). The CDR3 extends over 14 amino acids. The CDR3 sequence is CSGYRGQLNTEAFF. In DNA form, the CDR3 reads TGCAGTGGTTATAGGGGACAGCTGAACACTGAAGCTTTCTTT.

This clonotype has just a few counts. The chain carries TRBV4-1 and TRBJ2-7; possibly TRBD1 or TRBD2 for D (5 bases each). The CDR3 loop spans 15 amino acids. Between the trimmed V and J ends, which lost 3 bases and 2 bases, there was a span of 14 bases. Germline loops: CDR1 MGHRA, CDR2 YSYEKL. For the CDR3, the DNA is TGCGCCAGCAGCCAGCCGGGACGGAACACCTACGAGCAGTACTTC. Translated: CASSQPGRNTYEQYF.